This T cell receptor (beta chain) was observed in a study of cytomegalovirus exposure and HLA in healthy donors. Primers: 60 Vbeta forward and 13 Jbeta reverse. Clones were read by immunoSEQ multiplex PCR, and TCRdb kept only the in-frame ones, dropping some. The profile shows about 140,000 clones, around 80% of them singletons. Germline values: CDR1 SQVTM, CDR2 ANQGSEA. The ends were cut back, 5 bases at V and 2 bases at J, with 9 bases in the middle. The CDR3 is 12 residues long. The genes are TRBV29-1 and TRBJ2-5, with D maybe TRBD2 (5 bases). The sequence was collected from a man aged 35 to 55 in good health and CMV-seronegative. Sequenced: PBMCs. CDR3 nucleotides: TGCAGCGTTAGAGGGATACAAGAGACCCAGTACTTC. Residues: CSVRGIQETQYF.